This T cell receptor beta chain is drawn from a study of vaccination and CD4 T cells after COVID-19 (dated by TCRdb to between 2022 and 2023). About the full investigation: Every convalescent patient had a positive nasal swab PCR test for SARS-CoV-2, with mild disease in several patients and severe disease in one. In control cultures, a CEFX viral epitope pool was used as positive control, an HIV-1 Nef peptide pool was used as negative control, or no peptide was added. Post-COVID blood samples from convalescent patients were collected a median of roughly 100 days after diagnosis, with a range of 35 to 161 days. The convalescent cohort comprised six males and four females, including two Hispanic individuals, seven Caucasians, two Asians and one multiracial person. Participants got two doses of the Pfizer-BioNTech BNT162b2 vaccine (n=8) or two doses of the Moderna mRNA-1273 vaccine (n=2). The spike-specific CD4+ TCR repertoire was compared before and after mRNA vaccination in approximately ten COVID-19 convalescent patients and a handful of infection-naive healthy vaccine recipients. For stimulating the cultures, overlapping spike peptide pools were used, derived from SARS-CoV-2 as well as from the common cold coronaviruses HCoV-NL63, HCoV-OC43 and HCoV-229E. The time from the second vaccine dose to post-vaccine blood sampling had a median of roughly 72 days and ranged from roughly 12 to 250 days.

The intended sense of this specimen's treatment or condition label: roughly 11-day PBMC culture with coronavirus spike peptide pools or control peptides (ViraFEST assay). The ViraFEST assay was used in the study, in which antigen-specific T cells were expanded with peptide pools and expanded clonotypes were subsequently identified by TCR sequencing. The convalescent patients' positive SARS-CoV-2 PCR tests were from March to December 2020, which was before the Alpha, Beta and Delta variants emerged in the United States. Roughly 2 million PBMCs per well were cultured in IMDM with 5% human AB serum and around 10 IU/ml IL-2, plus 10 ug/ml peptide pools. On days 3 and 7, half of the culture medium was replaced with fresh IL-2-containing medium. After about 10 days of culture, CD4+ T cells were isolated by negative selection using the EasySep CD4+ T cell isolation kit. Ficoll-Paque Plus gradient centrifugation was used to isolate PBMCs from whole blood, and the isolated PBMCs were then either used fresh or cryopreserved at -140C. Each culture condition was generally run in triplicate wells.

To prepare the library, PCR was applied. At the Johns Hopkins FTIC core, DNA from the cultured CD4+ T cells underwent TCR sequencing with the Oncomine TCR Beta short-read assay. Genomic DNA was extracted from the cultured CD4+ T cells with the QIAamp micro DNA kit. The Oncomine TCR Beta libraries from cultured CD4+ T cells were pooled using unique dual indexes and then sequenced on an Illumina iSeq 100. On the study's bioinformatics: Non-productive sequences were filtered out, and CDR3s that did not start with C, did not end with F or W, or were shorter than 7 amino acids were discarded. Antigen-specific clonotypes were identified with the MANAFEST web application by comparing peptide-stimulated wells with reference and other culture wells. Positive clones required FDR below 0.05, an odds ratio above 5, and productive frequency above 0.1% in at least two of three replicate wells. A clonotype counted as cross-reactive if it showed significant expansion both in the SARS-CoV-2 spike wells and in at least one common cold coronavirus spike condition. CDR3 homology was assessed with Levenshtein distances (stringdist) and unrooted phylogenetic trees (ape) in R version 3.6.1. TCRdb reprocessing: public reads trimmed at Q25 with fastp, clones called with MiXCR, in-frame beta chains kept. Rows matching on CDR3 protein sequence are summarized as one entry with the most common DNA and genes. The V and J calls were not made by the authors but by TCRdb's processing. The sample profile shows some 18,000 distinct CDR3 sequences; roughly three fifths of them were found once. The biggest ten clones account for around 10% of the sample.

Broad study findings and their caveats: The median number of SARS-CoV-2-reactive clonotypes rose from 20 to 25 after infection to 38 after vaccination, but the change was not significant. Relatively few convalescent patients were included in the study, and early timepoints after natural infection were not analyzed. Among convalescent patients, a median about 86% of the SARS-CoV-2-reactive clones seen after vaccination appeared only after vaccination, which suggests priming specific to the vaccine. In convalescent patients, nearly all vaccine-specific clones (304 of 307) were found to be mono-reactive for SARS-CoV-2 spike rather than cross-reactive with common cold coronaviruses.

To note about this clonotype: The specificity of this receptor is unknown. Per-nucleotide qualities are absent, and no much larger clonotype sits a single base away.

This TCR came from a human donor who had recovered from COVID-19. Sequencing used CD4+ T cells from blood, cultured in vitro.

The DNA sequence is given as TGTGCCAGTAGTCTCTCAGGCTCGCAGCCCCAGCATTTT. Translation gives CASSLSGSQPQHF. The rearrangement joined TRBV19 to TRBJ1-5, with no reliable assignment of the D segment. Its CDR3 holds 13 amino acids, cysteine through phenylalanine. Here the CDR3 DNA is all that survives: 39 bases in frame from base 1. The junction carries 12 bases between V and J, which are trimmed by 5 bases and 7 bases respectively. As encoded in the germline V gene (reference sequence), CDR1 is LNHDA while CDR2 is SQIVND.